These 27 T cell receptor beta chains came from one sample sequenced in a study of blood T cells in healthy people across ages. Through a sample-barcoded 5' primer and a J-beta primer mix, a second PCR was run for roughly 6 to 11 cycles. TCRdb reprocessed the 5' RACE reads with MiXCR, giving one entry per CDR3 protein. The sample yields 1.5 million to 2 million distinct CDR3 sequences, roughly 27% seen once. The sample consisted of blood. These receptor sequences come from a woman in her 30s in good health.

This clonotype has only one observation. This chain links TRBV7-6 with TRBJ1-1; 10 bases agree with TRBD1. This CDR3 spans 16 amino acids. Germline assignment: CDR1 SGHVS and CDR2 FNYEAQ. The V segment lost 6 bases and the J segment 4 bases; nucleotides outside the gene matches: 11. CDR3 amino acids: CASRPGTGVGGTEAFF. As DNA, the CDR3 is TGTGCCAGCAGACCCGGGACAGGGGTCGGCGGCACTGAAGCTTTCTTT.

The CDR3, as DNA: TGCAGCGTTGAAGTCGGCAGGGGTGACACCGGGGAGCTGTTTTTT. It yields the protein CSVEVGRGDTGELFF. This chain uses TRBV29-1 with TRBJ2-2, with a tentative D call TRBD1 (6 bases). The V gene's germline CDR1 is SQVTM and CDR2 ANQGSEA. The V end was cut by 1 base, the J end by 3 bases, with 12 bases between. CDR3 size: 15 residues.

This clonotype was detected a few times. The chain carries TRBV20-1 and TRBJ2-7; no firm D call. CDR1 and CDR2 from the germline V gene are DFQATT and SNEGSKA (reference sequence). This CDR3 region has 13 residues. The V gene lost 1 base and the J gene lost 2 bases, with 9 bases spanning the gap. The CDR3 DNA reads TGCAGTGCTAGAGTGCCAGGAACCTACGAGCAGTACTTC. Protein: CSARVPGTYEQYF.

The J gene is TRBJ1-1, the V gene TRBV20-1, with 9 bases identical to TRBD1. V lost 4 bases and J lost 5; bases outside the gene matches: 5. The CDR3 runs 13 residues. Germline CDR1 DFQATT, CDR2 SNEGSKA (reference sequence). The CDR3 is CSAMGQGRTEAFF. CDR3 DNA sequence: TGCAGTGCTATGGGACAGGGACGAACTGAAGCTTTCTTT.

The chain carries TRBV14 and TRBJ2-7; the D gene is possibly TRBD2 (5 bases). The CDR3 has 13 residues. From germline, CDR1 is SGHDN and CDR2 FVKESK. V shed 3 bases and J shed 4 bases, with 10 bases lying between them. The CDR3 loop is CASSHWRRYEQYF. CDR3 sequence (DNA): TGTGCCAGCAGCCACTGGCGGAGGTACGAGCAGTACTTC. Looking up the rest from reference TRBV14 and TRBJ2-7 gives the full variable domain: EAGVTQFPSHSVIEKGQTVTLRCDPISGHDNLYWYRRVMGKEIKFLLHFVKESKQDESGMPNNRFLAERTGGTYSTLKVQPAELEDSGVYFCASSHWRRYEQYFGPGTRLTVT.

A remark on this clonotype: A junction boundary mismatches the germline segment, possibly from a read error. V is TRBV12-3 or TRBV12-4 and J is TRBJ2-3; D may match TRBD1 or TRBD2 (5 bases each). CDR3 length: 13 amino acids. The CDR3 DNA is TGTGCCAGCAGCAGGGACCCCACAGGTACGCAGTATTTT. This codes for CASSRDPTGTQYF.

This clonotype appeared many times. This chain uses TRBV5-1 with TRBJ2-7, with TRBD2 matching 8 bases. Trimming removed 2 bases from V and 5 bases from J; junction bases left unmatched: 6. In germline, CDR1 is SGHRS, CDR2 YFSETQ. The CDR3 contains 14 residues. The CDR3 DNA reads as TGCGCCAGCAGCTTTCAGGGGCGGGAGGACGAGCAGTACTTC. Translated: CASSFQGREDEQYF.

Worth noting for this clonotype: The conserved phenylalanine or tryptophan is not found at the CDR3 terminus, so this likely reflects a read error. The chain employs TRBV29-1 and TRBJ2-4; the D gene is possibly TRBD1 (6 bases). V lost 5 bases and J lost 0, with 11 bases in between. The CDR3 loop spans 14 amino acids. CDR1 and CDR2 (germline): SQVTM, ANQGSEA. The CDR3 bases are TGCAGCGTTTGGACAGACCTAGCCAAAAACATTCAGTACTTA. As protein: CSVWTDLAKNIQYL.

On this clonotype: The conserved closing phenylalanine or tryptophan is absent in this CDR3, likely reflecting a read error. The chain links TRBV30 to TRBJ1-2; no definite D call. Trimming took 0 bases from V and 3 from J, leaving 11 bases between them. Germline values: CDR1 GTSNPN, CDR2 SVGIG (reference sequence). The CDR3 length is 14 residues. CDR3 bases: TGTGCCTGGAGTGTACATCGGGCAGACTATGGCTACACCTGC. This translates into CAWSVHRADYGYTC.

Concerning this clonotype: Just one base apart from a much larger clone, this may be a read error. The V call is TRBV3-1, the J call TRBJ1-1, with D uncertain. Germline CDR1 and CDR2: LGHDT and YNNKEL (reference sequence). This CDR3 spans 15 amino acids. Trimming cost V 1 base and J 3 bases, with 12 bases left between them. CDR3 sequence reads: CASSQAALRDTEAFF. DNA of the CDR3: TGTGCCAGCAGCCAAGCAGCCCTACGGGACACTGAAGCTTTCTTT.

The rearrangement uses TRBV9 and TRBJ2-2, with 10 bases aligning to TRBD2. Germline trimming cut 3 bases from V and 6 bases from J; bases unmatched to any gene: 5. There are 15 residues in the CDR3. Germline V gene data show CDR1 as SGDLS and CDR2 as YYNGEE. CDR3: CASSGAGGLAGELFF. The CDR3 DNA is TGTGCCAGCAGCGGAGCGGGGGGGCTTGCCGGGGAGCTGTTTTTT.

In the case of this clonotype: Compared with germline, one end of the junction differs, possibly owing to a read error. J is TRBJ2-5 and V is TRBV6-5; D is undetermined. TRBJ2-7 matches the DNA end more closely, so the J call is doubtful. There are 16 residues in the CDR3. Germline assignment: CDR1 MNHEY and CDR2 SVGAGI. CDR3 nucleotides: TGTGCCAGAAGTTACTCTCGACGCCTGAAGGTCCACGAGCAGTACTTC. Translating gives CARSYSRRLKVHEQYF.

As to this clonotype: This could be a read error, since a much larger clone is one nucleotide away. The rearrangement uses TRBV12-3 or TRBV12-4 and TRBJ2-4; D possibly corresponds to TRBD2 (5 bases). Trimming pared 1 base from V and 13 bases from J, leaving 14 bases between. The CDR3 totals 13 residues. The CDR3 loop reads CASSLERLNEQYF. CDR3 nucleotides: TGTGCCAGCAGTTTAGAGCGGCTTAATGAGCAGTACTTC.

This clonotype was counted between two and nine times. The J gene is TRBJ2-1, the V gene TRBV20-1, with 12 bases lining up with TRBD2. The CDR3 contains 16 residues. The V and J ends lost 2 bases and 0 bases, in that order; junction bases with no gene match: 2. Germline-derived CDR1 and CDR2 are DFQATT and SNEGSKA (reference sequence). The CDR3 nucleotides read TGCAGTGCTAGACTAGCGGGAGGGAGCTCCTACAATGAGCAGTTCTTC. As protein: CSARLAGGSSYNEQFF.

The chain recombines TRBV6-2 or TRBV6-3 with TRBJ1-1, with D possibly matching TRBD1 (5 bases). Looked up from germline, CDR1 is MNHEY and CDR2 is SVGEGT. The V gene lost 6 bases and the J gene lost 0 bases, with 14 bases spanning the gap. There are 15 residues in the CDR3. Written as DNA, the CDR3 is TGTGCCAGCAGACCGGGACTGCCCATGAACACTGAAGCTTTCTTT. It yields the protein CASRPGLPMNTEAFF.

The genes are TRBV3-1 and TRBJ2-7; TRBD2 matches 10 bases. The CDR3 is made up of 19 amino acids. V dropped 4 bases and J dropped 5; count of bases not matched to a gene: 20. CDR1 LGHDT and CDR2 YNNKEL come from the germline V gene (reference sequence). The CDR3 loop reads CASSPPRVFRLAGTDEQYF. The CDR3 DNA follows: TGTGCCAGCAGCCCGCCTCGCGTCTTTCGACTAGCGGGTACAGACGAGCAGTACTTC.

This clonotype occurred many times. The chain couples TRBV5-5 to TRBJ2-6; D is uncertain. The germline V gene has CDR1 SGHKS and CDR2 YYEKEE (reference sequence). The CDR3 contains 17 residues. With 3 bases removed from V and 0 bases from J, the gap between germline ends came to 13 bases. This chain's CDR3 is CASSSPRSSSGANVLTF. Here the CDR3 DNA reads TGTGCCAGCAGCTCCCCCCGAAGTAGCTCTGGGGCCAACGTCCTGACTTTC.

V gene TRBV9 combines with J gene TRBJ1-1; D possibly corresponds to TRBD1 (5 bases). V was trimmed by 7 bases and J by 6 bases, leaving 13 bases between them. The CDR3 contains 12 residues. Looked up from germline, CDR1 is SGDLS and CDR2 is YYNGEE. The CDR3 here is CASRGESSEAFF. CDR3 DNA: TGTGCCAGCCGGGGGGAATCGTCTGAAGCTTTCTTT.

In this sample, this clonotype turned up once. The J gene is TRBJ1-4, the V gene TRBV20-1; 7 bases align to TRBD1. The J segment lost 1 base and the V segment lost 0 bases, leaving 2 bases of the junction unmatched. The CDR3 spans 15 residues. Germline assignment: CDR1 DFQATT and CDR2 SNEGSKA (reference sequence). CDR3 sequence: CSARDQGETNEKLFF. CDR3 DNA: TGCAGTGCTAGAGATCAGGGGGAAACTAATGAAAAACTGTTTTTT.

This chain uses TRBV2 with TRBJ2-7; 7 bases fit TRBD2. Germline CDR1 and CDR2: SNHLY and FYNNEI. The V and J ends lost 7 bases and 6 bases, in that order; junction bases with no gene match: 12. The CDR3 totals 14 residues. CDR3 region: CASTRLGAGIEQYF. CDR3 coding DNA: TGTGCCAGCACCCGCCTCGGAGCGGGAATCGAGCAGTACTTC.

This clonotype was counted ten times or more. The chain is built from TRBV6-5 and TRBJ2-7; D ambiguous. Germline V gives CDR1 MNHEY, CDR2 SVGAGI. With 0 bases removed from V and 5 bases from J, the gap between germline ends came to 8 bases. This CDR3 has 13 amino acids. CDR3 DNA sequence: TGTGCCAGCAGTTACTCGACGGAAAACGAGCAGTACTTC. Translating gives CASSYSTENEQYF.

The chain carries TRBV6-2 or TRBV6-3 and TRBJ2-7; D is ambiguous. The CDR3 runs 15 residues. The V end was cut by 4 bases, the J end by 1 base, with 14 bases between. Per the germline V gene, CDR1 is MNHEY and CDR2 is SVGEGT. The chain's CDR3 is CASSCSLGKSYEQYF. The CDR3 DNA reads TGTGCCAGCAGTTGCTCATTGGGAAAGTCCTACGAGCAGTACTTC.

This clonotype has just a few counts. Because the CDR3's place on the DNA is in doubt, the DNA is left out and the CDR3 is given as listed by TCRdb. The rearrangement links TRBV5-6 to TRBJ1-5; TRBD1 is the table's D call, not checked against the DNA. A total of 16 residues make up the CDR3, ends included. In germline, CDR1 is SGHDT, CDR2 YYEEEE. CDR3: CASSFGSGERDQPQHF.

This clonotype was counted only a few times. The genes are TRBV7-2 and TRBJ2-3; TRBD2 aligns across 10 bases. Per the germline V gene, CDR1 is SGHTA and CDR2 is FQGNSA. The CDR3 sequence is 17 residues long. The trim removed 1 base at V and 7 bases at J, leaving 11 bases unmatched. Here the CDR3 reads CASSLVGGSGGSNTQYF. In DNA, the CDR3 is TGTGCCAGCAGCTTAGTGGGTGGTAGCGGGGGGTCGAATACGCAGTATTTT.

The CDR3 nucleotides read TGCAGTGCTAGAGCCCAACAGGGGGCGCACTATGGCTACACCTTC. Residues: CSARAQQGAHYGYTF. The V call is TRBV20-1, the J call TRBJ1-2; 9 bases are a match to TRBD1. The trim removed 1 base at V and 3 bases at J, leaving 6 bases unmatched. The CDR3 runs 15 residues. Germline CDR1 is DFQATT and CDR2 is SNEGSKA (reference sequence).

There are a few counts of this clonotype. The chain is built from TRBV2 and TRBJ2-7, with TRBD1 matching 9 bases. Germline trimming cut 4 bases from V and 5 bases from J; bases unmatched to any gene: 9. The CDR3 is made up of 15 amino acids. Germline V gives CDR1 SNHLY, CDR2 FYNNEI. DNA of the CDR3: TGTGCCAGCAGTGGTCGCGGGACAGGGTTCAACGAGCAGTACTTC. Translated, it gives CASSGRGTGFNEQYF.

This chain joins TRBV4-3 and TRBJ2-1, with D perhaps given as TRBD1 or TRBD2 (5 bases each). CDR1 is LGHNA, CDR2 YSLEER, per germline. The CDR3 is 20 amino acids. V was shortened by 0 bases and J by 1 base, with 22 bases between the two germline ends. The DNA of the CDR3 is TGCGCCAGCAGCCAAGATAAAGGGGCGGGTAGGGTCGGATCCTACAATGAGCAGTTCTTC. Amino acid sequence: CASSQDKGAGRVGSYNEQFF.